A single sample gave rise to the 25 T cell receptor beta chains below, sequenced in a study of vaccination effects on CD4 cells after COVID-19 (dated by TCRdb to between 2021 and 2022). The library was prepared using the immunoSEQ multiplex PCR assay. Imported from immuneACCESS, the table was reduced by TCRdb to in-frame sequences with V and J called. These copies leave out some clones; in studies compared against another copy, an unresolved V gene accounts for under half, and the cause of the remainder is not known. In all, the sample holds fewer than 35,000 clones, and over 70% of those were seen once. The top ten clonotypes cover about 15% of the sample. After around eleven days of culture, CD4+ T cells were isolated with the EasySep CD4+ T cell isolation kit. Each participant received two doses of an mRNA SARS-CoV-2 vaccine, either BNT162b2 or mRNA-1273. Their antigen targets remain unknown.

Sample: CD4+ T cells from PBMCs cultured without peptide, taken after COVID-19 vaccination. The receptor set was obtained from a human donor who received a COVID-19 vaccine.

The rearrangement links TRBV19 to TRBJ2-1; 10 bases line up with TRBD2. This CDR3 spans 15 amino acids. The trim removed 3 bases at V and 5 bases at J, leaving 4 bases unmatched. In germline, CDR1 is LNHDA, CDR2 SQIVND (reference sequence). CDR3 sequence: CASSISSGSHNEQFF. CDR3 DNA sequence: TGTGCCAGTAGTATCTCTAGCGGGAGCCACAATGAGCAGTTCTTC.

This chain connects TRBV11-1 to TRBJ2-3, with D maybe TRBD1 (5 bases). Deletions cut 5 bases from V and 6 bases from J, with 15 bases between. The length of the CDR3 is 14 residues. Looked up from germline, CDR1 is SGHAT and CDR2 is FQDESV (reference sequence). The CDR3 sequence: CASSAEPGKDTQYF. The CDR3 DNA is TGTGCCAGCAGCGCTGAGCCAGGGAAGGATACGCAGTATTTT.

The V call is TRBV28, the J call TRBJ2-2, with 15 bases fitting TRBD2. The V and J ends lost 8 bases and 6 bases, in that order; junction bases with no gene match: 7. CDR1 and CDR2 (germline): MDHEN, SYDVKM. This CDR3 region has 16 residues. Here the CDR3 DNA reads TGTGCCAGCCGGACTAGCGGGAGGGTATGGTCCGGGGAGCTGTTTTTT. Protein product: CASRTSGRVWSGELFF.

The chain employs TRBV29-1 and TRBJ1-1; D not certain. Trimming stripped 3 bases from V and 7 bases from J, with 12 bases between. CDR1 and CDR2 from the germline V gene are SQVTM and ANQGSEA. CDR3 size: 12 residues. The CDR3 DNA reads TGCAGCGTTGACTGGCCACAGAGTGAAGCTTTCTTT. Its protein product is CSVDWPQSEAFF.

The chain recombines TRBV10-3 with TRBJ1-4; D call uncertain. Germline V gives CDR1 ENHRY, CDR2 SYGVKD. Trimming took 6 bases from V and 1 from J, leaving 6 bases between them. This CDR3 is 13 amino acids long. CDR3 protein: CAIRAGTNEKLFF. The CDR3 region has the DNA TGTGCCATCAGGGCTGGAACTAATGAAAAACTGTTTTTT.

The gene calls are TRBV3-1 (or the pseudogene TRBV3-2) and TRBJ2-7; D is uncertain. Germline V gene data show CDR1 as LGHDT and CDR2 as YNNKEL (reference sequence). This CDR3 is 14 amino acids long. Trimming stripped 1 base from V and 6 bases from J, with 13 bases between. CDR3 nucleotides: TGTGCCAGCAGCCAAGCCGTGGCCGCCCTCGAGCAGTACTTC. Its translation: CASSQAVAALEQYF.

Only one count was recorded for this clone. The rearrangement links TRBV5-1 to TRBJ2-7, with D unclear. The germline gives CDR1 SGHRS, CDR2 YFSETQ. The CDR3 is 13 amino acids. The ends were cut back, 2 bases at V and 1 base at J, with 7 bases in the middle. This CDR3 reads CASSFTVSYEQYF. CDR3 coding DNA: TGCGCCAGCAGCTTTACGGTATCCTACGAGCAGTACTTC.

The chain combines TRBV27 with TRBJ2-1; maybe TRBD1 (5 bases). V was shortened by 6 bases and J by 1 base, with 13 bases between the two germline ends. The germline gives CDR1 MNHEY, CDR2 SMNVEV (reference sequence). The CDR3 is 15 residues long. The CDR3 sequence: CASRPAGQSYNEQFF. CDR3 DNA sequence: TGTGCCAGCAGACCGGCAGGGCAATCCTACAATGAGCAGTTCTTC.

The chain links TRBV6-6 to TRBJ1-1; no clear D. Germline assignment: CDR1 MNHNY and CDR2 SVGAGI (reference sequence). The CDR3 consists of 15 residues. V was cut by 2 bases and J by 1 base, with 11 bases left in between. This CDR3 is CASSYPARGNTEAFF. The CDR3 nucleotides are TGTGCCAGCAGTTACCCGGCACGAGGGAACACTGAAGCTTTCTTT.

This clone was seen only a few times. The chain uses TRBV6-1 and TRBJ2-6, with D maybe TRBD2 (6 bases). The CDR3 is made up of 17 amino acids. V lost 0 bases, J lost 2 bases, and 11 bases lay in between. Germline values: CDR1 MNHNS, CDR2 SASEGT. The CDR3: CASSEAPGEAGANVLTF. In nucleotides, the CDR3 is TGTGCCAGCAGTGAAGCGCCGGGGGAAGCTGGGGCCAACGTCCTGACTTTC.

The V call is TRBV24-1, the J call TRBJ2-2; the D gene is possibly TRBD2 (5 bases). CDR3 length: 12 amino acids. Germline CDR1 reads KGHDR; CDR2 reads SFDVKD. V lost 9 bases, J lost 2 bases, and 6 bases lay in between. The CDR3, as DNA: TGTGCCACCGGAGGAAACACCGGGGAGCTGTTTTTT. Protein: CATGGNTGELFF.

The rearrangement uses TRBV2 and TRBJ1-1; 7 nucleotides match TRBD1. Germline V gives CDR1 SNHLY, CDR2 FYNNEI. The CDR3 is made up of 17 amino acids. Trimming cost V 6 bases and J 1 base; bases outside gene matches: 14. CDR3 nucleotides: TGTGCCAGCAGAAAACCGGGACAGAGGATCGAGAACACTGAAGCTTTCTTT. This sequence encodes CASRKPGQRIENTEAFF.

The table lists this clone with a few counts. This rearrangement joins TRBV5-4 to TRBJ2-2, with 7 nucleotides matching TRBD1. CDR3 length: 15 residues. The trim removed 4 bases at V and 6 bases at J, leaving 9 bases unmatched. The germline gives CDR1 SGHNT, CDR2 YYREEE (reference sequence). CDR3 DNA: TGTGCCAGCAGCGAGGCAGGGGGTTTGGCCGGGGAGCTGTTTTTT. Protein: CASSEAGGLAGELFF. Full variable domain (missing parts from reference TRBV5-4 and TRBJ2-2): ETGVTQSPTHLIKTRGQQVTLRCSSQSGHNTVSWYQQALGQGPQFIFQYYREEENGRGNFPPRFSGLQFPNYSSELNVNALELDDSALYLCASSEAGGLAGELFFGEGSRLTVL.

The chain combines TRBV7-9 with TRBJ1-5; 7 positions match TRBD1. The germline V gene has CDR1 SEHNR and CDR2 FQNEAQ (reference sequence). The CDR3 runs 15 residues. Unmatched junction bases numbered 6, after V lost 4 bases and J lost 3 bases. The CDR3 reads CASSSTTGPNQPQHF. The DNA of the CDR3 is TGTGCCAGCAGCTCCACGACAGGGCCCAATCAGCCCCAGCATTTT.

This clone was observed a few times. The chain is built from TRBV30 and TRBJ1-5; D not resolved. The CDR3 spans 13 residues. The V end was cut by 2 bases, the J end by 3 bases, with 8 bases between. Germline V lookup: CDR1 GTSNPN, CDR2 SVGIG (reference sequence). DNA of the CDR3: TGTGCCTGGAGTTCAGGAATCAATCAGCCCCAGCATTTT. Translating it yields CAWSSGINQPQHF.

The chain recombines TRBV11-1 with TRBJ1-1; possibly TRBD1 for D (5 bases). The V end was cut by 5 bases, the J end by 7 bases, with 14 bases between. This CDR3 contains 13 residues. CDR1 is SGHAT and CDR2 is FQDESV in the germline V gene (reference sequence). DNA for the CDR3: TGTGCCAGCAGCCCCGTGGGGCAGGGTGAAGCTTTCTTT. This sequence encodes CASSPVGQGEAFF.

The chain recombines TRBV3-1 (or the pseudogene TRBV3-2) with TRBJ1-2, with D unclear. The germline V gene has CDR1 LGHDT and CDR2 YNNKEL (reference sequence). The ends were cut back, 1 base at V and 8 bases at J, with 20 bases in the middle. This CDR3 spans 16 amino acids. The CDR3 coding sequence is TGTGCCAGCAGCCAAGGCGAGTCGACCCCCACGGGGGGCTACACCTTC. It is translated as CASSQGESTPTGGYTF.

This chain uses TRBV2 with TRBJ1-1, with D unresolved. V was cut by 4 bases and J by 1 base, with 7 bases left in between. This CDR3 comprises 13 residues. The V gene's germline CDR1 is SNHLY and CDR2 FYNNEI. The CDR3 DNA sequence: TGTGCCAGCAGTGTTGAGGGGAACACTGAAGCTTTCTTT. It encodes CASSVEGNTEAFF.

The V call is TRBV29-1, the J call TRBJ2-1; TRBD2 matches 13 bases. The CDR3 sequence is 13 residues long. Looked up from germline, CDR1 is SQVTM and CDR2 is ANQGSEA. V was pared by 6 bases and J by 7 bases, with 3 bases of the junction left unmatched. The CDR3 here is CSVGGLAGNEQFF. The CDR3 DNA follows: TGCAGCGTGGGGGGACTAGCGGGGAATGAGCAGTTCTTC.

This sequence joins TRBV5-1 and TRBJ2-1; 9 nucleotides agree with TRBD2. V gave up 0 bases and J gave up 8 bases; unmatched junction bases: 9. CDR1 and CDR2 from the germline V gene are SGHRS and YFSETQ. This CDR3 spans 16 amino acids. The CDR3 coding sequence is TGCGCCAGCAGCTTGGGCGGCACTAGCGGGTTTCATGAGCAGTTCTTC. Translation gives CASSLGGTSGFHEQFF.

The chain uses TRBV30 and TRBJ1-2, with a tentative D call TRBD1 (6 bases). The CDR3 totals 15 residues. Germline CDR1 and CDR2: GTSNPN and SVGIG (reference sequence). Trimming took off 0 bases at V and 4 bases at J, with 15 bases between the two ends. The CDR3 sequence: CAWSVGTSSPYGYTF. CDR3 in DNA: TGTGCCTGGAGTGTAGGGACATCCTCCCCCTATGGCTACACCTTC.

CDR3 in DNA: TGTGCCAGCAGCCAAGCTTACAGGGGGGCTTTTAGTGAAGCTTTCTTT. Its protein product is CASSQAYRGAFSEAFF. The chain combines TRBV3-1 (or the pseudogene TRBV3-2) with TRBJ1-1, with 8 positions matching TRBD1. The CDR3 contains 16 residues. CDR1 is LGHDT and CDR2 is YNNKEL in the germline V gene (reference sequence). Trimming removed 1 base from V and 7 bases from J; junction bases left unmatched: 11.

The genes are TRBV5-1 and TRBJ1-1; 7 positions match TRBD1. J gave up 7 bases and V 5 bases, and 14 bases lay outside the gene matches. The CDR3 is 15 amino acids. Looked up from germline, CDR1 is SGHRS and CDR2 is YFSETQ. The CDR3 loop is CASSQMDRSFGEAFF. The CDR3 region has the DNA TGCGCCAGCAGTCAAATGGACAGGAGCTTCGGTGAAGCTTTCTTT.

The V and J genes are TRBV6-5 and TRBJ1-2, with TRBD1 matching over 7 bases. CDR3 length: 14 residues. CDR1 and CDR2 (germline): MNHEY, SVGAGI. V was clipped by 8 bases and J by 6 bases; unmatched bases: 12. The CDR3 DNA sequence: TGTGCCAGCCTACCTTTTAAGACAGGGAATGGCTACACCTTC. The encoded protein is CASLPFKTGNGYTF.

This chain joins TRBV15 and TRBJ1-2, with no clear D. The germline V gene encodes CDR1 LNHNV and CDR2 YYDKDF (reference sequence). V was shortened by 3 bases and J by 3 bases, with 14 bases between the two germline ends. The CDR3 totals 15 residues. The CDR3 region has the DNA TGTGCCACCAGCAGTGGGGAAGCGAGGGACTATGGCTACACCTTC. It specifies CATSSGEARDYGYTF. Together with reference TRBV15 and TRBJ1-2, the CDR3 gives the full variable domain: DAMVIQNPRYQVTQFGKPVTLSCSQTLNHNVMYWYQQKSSQAPKLLFHYYDKDFNNEADTPDNFQSRRPNTSFCFLDIRSPGLGDTAMYLCATSSGEARDYGYTFGSGTRLTVV.